The entry below gives a single T cell receptor beta chain sequence along with its context. This sample is part of a study of T cell clones after liver transplantation. As for the study in general: A pre-transplant mixed lymphocyte reaction with TCRbeta sequencing defined graft-donor-reactive clones followed in post-transplant blood. Subjects received no induction therapy and standard immunosuppression until randomization at 12-24 months post-transplant.

Repertoires were generated with immunoSEQ multiplex PCR, while TCRdb's copy carries only in-frame clones and drops some. The data contain about 11,000 clones, about 71% of them seen just once; the ten biggest clones take up about a quarter. Germline V lookup: CDR1 SGHTA, CDR2 FQGNSA. Trimming removed 1 base from V and 5 bases from J, with 10 bases in between. The CDR3 covers 14 residues. This specimen was CD4+ T cells from blood, taken 30 to 33 months after liver transplant. The gene calls are TRBV7-2 and TRBJ2-3; D uncertain. This receptor was taken from a human patient who received a liver transplant. Some T cells may trace back to the graft donor. This CDR3 is CASSLDGSLDTQYF. The CDR3 nucleotides are TGTGCCAGCAGCTTAGACGGGTCCCTAGATACGCAGTATTTT.